The 30 T cell receptor beta chains listed next were all sequenced from one sample in a study of blood T cell repertoires in COVID-19. The assay was immunoSEQ multiplex PCR, and TCRdb's table has in-frame clones only and misses some. The table shows some 190,000 clones, with around 82% occurring only once. The sample comprised PBMCs or T cells enriched from blood (not recorded which). These receptors originate from a woman aged 50 to 60 with acute COVID-19.

The V and J genes are TRBV7-9 and TRBJ1-3, with 9 nucleotides matching TRBD1. CDR1 and CDR2 (germline): SEHNR, FQNEAQ (reference sequence). Trimming cost V 0 bases and J 2 bases; bases outside gene matches: 2. The CDR3 is made up of 16 amino acids. Here the CDR3 DNA reads TGTGCCAGCAGCTTAGCCCGACAGGGGGCTGGAAACACCATATATTTT. This gives the protein CASSLARQGAGNTIYF. The complete variable domain, with remaining parts taken from reference TRBV7-9 and TRBJ1-3, reads DTGVSQNPRHKITKRGQNVTFRCDPISEHNRLYWYRQTLGQGPEFLTYFQNEAQLEKSRLLSDRFSAERPKGSFSTLEIQRTEQGDSAMYLCASSLARQGAGNTIYFGEGSWLTVV.

Details on this clone: One end of the junction does not line up with germline, which may come from a read error. The chain couples TRBV7-7 to TRBJ1-1; the match to TRBD1 covers 8 bases. The CDR3 extends over 17 amino acids. Germline V CDR1 and CDR2: SSHAT, FNYEAQ (reference sequence). CDR3 residues: CASTSRVAGGTYTEAFF. Here the CDR3 DNA reads TGTGCTAGCACTTCAAGGGTTGCAGGGGGCACATACACTGAAGCTTTCTTT.

This clone occurred once. The J gene is TRBJ2-1, the V gene TRBV6-5; 8 bases line up with TRBD1. Germline CDR1 and CDR2: MNHEY and SVGAGI. The CDR3 extends over 15 amino acids. The trim removed 5 bases at V and 2 bases at J, leaving 5 bases unmatched. The CDR3, as DNA: TGTGCCAGCAGTCCGGACAGGGCCCCCTACAATGAGCAGTTCTTC. Translated, it gives CASSPDRAPYNEQFF.

The chain uses TRBV18 and TRBJ1-5, with unresolved D. In germline, CDR1 is KGHSH, CDR2 LQKENI. V was pared by 3 bases and J by 2 bases, with 8 bases between. The CDR3 has 14 amino acids. The CDR3, as DNA: TGTGCCAGCTCACCCTCCTCGGGCAATCAGCCCCAGCATTTT. It translates to CASSPSSGNQPQHF.

The rearrangement links TRBV6-5 to TRBJ1-6, with 8 nucleotides matching TRBD1. Trimming at V came to 8 bases and at J to 1 base, leaving 4 bases not matched to a gene. CDR1 is MNHEY, CDR2 SVGAGI, per germline. This CDR3 is built from 15 residues. The CDR3 region has the DNA TGTGCCAGCTACAGGGGGTCTTCCTATAATTCACCCCTCCACTTT. Translation gives CASYRGSSYNSPLHF.

The CDR3 DNA sequence: TGTGCCAGCAGTGGAGGAATTCTTGCAACTAATGAAAAACTGTTTTTT. This sequence encodes CASSGGILATNEKLFF. V usage is TRBV27 and J usage is TRBJ1-4; D is unclear. V lost 5 bases, J lost 0 bases, and 13 bases lay in between. CDR3 length: 16 residues. The germline CDR1 and CDR2 sequences are MNHEY and SMNVEV (reference sequence).

This clone showed up just a few times. The rearrangement uses TRBV30 and TRBJ2-3; 11 nucleotides match TRBD2. Unmatched junction bases numbered 12, after V lost 3 bases and J lost 7 bases. CDR3 length equals 16 residues. Per the germline V gene, CDR1 is GTSNPN and CDR2 is SVGIG (reference sequence). The CDR3 protein is CAWRENTSGGGHTQYF. The CDR3 nucleotides are TGTGCCTGGAGAGAAAACACTAGCGGGGGCGGGCATACGCAGTATTTT.

J is TRBJ1-2 and V is TRBV18, with D hard to call. The CDR3 is 14 amino acids. The germline V gene encodes CDR1 KGHSH and CDR2 LQKENI. V was cut by 3 bases and J by 8 bases, with 16 bases left in between. CDR3 bases: TGTGCCAGCTCACCTGGCGGCGTTTTCTGGGGCTACACCTTC. It yields the protein CASSPGGVFWGYTF.

In its sample, this clone was seen a few times. The chain has TRBV19 and TRBJ2-1; 12 bases align to TRBD1. This CDR3 has 14 residues. V gave up 6 bases and J gave up 9 bases; unmatched junction bases: 6. Per the germline V gene, CDR1 is LNHDA and CDR2 is SQIVND (reference sequence). Here the CDR3 reads CASRGTGGYGEQFF. The CDR3 DNA reads TGTGCCAGTAGGGGGACAGGGGGCTACGGTGAGCAGTTCTTC.

The chain couples TRBV10-3 to TRBJ1-1; tentatively, D is TRBD1 (5 bases). This CDR3 region has 12 residues. CDR1 is ENHRY and CDR2 is SYGVKD in the germline V gene. V was trimmed by 5 bases and J by 4 bases, leaving 8 bases between them. Here the CDR3 reads CAISRQGTEAFF. DNA for the CDR3: TGTGCCATCAGTCGCCAGGGCACTGAAGCTTTCTTT.

The V gene is TRBV7-9, the J gene TRBJ1-2; D is uncertain. Germline V gives CDR1 SEHNR, CDR2 FQNEAQ (reference sequence). The CDR3 totals 13 residues. The germline V and J ends were trimmed by 1 base and 6 bases, with 9 bases remaining between them. The CDR3 spells CASSLVGRDGYTF. The CDR3 DNA sequence: TGTGCCAGCAGCTTAGTTGGGAGGGATGGCTACACCTTC.

The chain carries TRBV15 and TRBJ2-5; the D gene is possibly TRBD1 (5 bases). The CDR3 runs 14 residues. V shed 0 bases and J shed 2 bases, with 7 bases lying between them. Germline lookup yields CDR1 LNHNV and CDR2 YYDKDF (reference sequence). The DNA of the CDR3 is TGTGCCACCAGCAGAGATCAGGGACAAGAGACCCAGTACTTC. Its protein product is CATSRDQGQETQYF.

J is TRBJ1-2 and V is TRBV9; tentatively, D is TRBD1 (6 bases). The CDR3 has 15 amino acids. The germline V and J ends were trimmed by 3 bases and 8 bases, with 20 bases remaining between them. Germline CDR1 and CDR2: SGDLS and YYNGEE. The CDR3 protein is CASSAPGTRVHGYTF. As DNA, the CDR3 is TGTGCCAGCAGCGCCCCCGGGACAAGGGTCCACGGCTACACCTTC.

The V gene is TRBV6-5, the J gene TRBJ2-5; 9 nucleotides align to TRBD1. This CDR3 is 14 amino acids long. The V gene end was trimmed by 8 bases and the J gene end by 5 bases; junction bases not matched to a gene: 9. Germline CDR1 is MNHEY and CDR2 is SVGAGI. The CDR3 sequence is CASHGQGSAETQYF. The CDR3 bases are TGTGCCAGCCACGGACAGGGGTCGGCTGAGACCCAGTACTTC.

Details on this clone: Other DNA variants within this sample encode the same CDR3. V is TRBV5-1 and J is TRBJ2-7; tentative D call: TRBD1 (6 bases). The CDR3 contains 14 residues. Trimming left V 2 bases short and J 1 base short, with 10 bases between. Per germline, CDR1 SGHRS and CDR2 YFSETQ. The CDR3 sequence: CASSLGQGSYEQYV. In DNA, the CDR3 is TGCGCCAGCAGCTTAGGGCAGGGGTCCTACGAGCAGTACGTC.

V is TRBV7-3 and J is TRBJ2-2; TRBD2 matches 9 bases. V dropped 8 bases and J dropped 7; count of bases not matched to a gene: 8. Germline-derived CDR1 and CDR2 are SGHTA and FQGTGA. This CDR3 has 14 residues. The CDR3 DNA sequence: TGTGCCAGCCGCGCGCGGGGGGGCGGCGGGGAGCTGTTTTTT. It codes for CASRARGGGGELFF.

The V gene is TRBV24-1, the J gene TRBJ2-3; TRBD2 agrees at 10 bases. V was pared by 4 bases and J by 3 bases, with 3 bases of the junction left unmatched. Looked up from germline, CDR1 is KGHDR and CDR2 is SFDVKD. This CDR3 is 15 amino acids long. CDR3 coding DNA: TGTGCCACCAGTGACTCTAGCGGGGGTACAGATACGCAGTATTTT. Protein product: CATSDSSGGTDTQYF.

V gene TRBV6-1 combines with J gene TRBJ1-6; the match to TRBD1 covers 9 bases. Germline lookup yields CDR1 MNHNS and CDR2 SASEGT. After removal of 4 bases from V and 7 bases from J, the junction contained 8 bases not matched to a gene. The CDR3 is 16 residues long. CDR3 sequence (DNA): TGTGCCAGCAGTGCCTCCGGGACAGGGAACAATTCACCCCTCCACTTT. The encoded protein is CASSASGTGNNSPLHF.

This chain links TRBV4-1 with TRBJ1-2; D unclear. Germline V gene lookup returns CDR1 MGHRA and CDR2 YSYEKL. This CDR3 is 15 amino acids long. The V gene lost 0 bases and the J gene lost 4 bases, with 12 bases spanning the gap. CDR3 amino acids: CASSQETRAGYGYTF. DNA for the CDR3: TGCGCCAGCAGCCAAGAAACGAGGGCCGGCTATGGCTACACCTTC.

V usage is TRBV18 and J usage is TRBJ1-2; possibly TRBD1 for D (6 bases). The CDR3 has 14 amino acids. In germline, CDR1 is KGHSH, CDR2 LQKENI. Trimming pared 0 bases from V and 7 bases from J, leaving 12 bases between. The CDR3 DNA is TGTGCCAGCTCACCACCATCAGGGGCGGTTGGCTACACCTTC. Its protein is CASSPPSGAVGYTF.

The chain is built from TRBV7-3 and TRBJ1-1; 8 nucleotides line up with TRBD1. Germline assignment: CDR1 SGHTA and CDR2 FQGTGA. The J segment lost 4 bases and the V segment lost 5 bases, leaving 3 bases of the junction unmatched. The CDR3 is 13 amino acids. This chain's CDR3 is CASSLTGGTEAFF. The CDR3 coding sequence is TGTGCCAGCAGCCTTACAGGGGGCACTGAAGCTTTCTTT.

There are a few counts of this clone. The chain uses TRBV11-2 and TRBJ2-2, with TRBD1 matching over 8 bases. The length of the CDR3 is 17 residues. Trimming removed 4 bases from V and 0 bases from J; junction bases left unmatched: 7. Per the germline V gene, CDR1 is SGHAT and CDR2 is FQNNGV. The CDR3: CASSYQDRASNTGELFF. The CDR3 nucleotides are TGTGCCAGCAGCTACCAGGACAGGGCCTCGAACACCGGGGAGCTGTTTTTT.

The chain links TRBV29-1 to TRBJ2-3, with 8 bases lining up with TRBD1. This CDR3 region has 12 residues. The ends lost 6 bases at V and 8 bases at J; junction bases unmatched: 7. Germline CDR1 and CDR2: SQVTM and ANQGSEA. The CDR3 region has the DNA TGCAGCGTATCCAGACAGGGGAGTACGCAGTATTTT. Protein product: CSVSRQGSTQYF.

The CDR3 sequence: CASSLEGQGRHYEQYV. The CDR3 coding sequence is TGTGCCAGCAGCTTAGAAGGACAGGGGAGACACTACGAGCAGTACGTC. The chain recombines TRBV11-2 with TRBJ2-7; TRBD1 aligns across 9 bases. CDR1 and CDR2 from the germline V gene are SGHAT and FQNNGV. V shed 0 bases and J 3 bases; nucleotides not matched to a gene: 6. CDR3 length equals 16 residues.

The chain carries TRBV7-8 and TRBJ1-1; the D gene is possibly TRBD1 (5 bases). V lost 5 bases to trimming and J lost 6 bases, with 19 bases between them. This CDR3 has 15 amino acids. From germline, CDR1 is SGHVS and CDR2 FQNEAQ. CDR3 nucleotides: TGTGCCAGCAGCCCCATGGCAGGGTTCGGCGCTGAAGCTTTCTTT. It is translated as CASSPMAGFGAEAFF.

The chain links TRBV5-8 to TRBJ1-4; 9 bases align to TRBD1. The CDR3 is made up of 15 amino acids. The V segment lost 4 bases and the J segment 9 bases; nucleotides outside the gene matches: 10. Looked up from germline, CDR1 is SGHTS and CDR2 is YDEGEE. The DNA for the CDR3 is TGTGCCAGCAGCATCCCCGGGACAGGGAATAAAAAACTGTTTTTT. Its protein is CASSIPGTGNKKLFF.

V and J are TRBV5-5 and TRBJ1-5, with TRBD1 matching 7 bases. Germline values: CDR1 SGHKS, CDR2 YYEKEE (reference sequence). J was trimmed by 0 bases and V by 4 bases; bases with no gene match: 4. This CDR3 region has 15 residues. CDR3 residues: CASSPGQASNQPQHF. The CDR3 bases are TGTGCCAGCAGCCCCGGACAGGCTAGCAATCAGCCCCAGCATTTT.

This clone showed up just once. This chain joins TRBV7-9 and TRBJ1-4, with 7 bases fitting TRBD1. In germline, CDR1 is SEHNR, CDR2 FQNEAQ (reference sequence). Unmatched junction bases numbered 4, after V lost 2 bases and J lost 1 base. The CDR3 length is 16 residues. This CDR3 reads CASSLYRGETNEKLFF. Written as DNA, the CDR3 is TGTGCCAGCAGCTTATACAGGGGCGAAACTAATGAAAAACTGTTTTTT.

This chain's CDR3 is CASSRTGDGGYTF. The CDR3 DNA reads as TGTGCCAGCAGTCGGACAGGGGATGGAGGCTACACCTTC. V gene TRBV6-4 combines with J gene TRBJ1-2; 9 bases are a match to TRBD1. This CDR3 is 13 amino acids long. V lost 5 bases to trimming and J lost 8 bases; unmatched junction nucleotides: 6. Germline loops: CDR1 MRHNA, CDR2 SNTAGT.

CDR3 nucleotides: TGTGCCAGCAGTCCTAGGGAGTCCCTCCACTTT. Translating gives CASSPRESLHF. V is TRBV28 and J is TRBJ1-6; D not certain. This CDR3 has 11 amino acids. The V gene's germline CDR1 is MDHEN and CDR2 SYDVKM. Trimming shortened V by 5 bases and J by 14 bases, and 10 bases separated the two germline ends.